The T cell receptor (beta chain) under discussion was sequenced for a study of cytomegalovirus exposure and HLA in healthy donors. Study at large: About 80 million unique TCRs from HLA-typed donors were held in an early data release.

The PCR had 60 Vbeta and 13 Jbeta primers. Only in-frame clones appear in the TCRdb table, and some are missing; sequencing was by immunoSEQ multiplex PCR. The data hold 180,000 or so clones, with around 80% observed a single time. Whole-study results and caveats: Confirmation in vitro established that a few CMV-associated chains were specific for CMV antigens. The investigators catalogued 150 to 200 TCR beta chains as cytomegalovirus-associated.

As for this clone: Its antigen is currently unknown.

The sample consisted of PBMCs. The sequence was obtained from a man between 18 and 29 years old in good health and CMV-seronegative.

The CDR3 reads CASSPPAGTEAFF. Written as DNA, the CDR3 is TGTGCCAGCTCACCACCAGCAGGGACTGAAGCTTTCTTT. The chain couples TRBV18 to TRBJ1-1; possibly TRBD1 for D (5 bases). V lost 0 bases to trimming and J lost 5 bases, with 7 bases between them. CDR1 KGHSH and CDR2 LQKENI come from the germline V gene. The CDR3 length is 13 residues.